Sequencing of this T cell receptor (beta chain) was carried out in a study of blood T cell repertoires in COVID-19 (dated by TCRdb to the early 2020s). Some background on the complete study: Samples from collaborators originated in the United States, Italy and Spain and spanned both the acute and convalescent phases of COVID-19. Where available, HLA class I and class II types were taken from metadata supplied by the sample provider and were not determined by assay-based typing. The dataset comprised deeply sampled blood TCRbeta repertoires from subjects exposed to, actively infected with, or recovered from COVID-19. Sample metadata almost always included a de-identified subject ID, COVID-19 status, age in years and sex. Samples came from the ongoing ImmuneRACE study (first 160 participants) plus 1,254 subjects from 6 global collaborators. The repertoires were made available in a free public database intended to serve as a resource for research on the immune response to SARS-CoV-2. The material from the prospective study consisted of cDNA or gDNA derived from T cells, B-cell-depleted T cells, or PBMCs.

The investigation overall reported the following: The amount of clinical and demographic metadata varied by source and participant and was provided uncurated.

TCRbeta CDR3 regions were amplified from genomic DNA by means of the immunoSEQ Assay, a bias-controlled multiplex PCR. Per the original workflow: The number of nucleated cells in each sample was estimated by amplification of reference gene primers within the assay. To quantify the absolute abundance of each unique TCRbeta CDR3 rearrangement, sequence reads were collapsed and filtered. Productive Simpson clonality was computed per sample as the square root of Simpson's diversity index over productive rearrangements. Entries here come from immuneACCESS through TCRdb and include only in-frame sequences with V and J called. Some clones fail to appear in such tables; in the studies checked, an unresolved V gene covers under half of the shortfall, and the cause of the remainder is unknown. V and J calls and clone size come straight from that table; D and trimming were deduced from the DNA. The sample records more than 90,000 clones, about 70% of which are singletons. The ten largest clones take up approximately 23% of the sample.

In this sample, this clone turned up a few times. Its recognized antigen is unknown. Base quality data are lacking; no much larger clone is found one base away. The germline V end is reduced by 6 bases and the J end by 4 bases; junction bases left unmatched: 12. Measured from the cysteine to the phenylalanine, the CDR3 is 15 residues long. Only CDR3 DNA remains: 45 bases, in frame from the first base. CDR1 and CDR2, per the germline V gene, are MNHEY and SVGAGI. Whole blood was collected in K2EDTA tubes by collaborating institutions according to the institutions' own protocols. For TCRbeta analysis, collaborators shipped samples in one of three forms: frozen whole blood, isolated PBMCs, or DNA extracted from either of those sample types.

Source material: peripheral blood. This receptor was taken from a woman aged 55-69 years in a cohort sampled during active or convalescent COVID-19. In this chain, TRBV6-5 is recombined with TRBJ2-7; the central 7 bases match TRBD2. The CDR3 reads CASSPRSSGVYEQYF. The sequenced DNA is TGTGCCAGCAGCCCAAGGTCAAGCGGGGTTTACGAGCAGTACTTC.